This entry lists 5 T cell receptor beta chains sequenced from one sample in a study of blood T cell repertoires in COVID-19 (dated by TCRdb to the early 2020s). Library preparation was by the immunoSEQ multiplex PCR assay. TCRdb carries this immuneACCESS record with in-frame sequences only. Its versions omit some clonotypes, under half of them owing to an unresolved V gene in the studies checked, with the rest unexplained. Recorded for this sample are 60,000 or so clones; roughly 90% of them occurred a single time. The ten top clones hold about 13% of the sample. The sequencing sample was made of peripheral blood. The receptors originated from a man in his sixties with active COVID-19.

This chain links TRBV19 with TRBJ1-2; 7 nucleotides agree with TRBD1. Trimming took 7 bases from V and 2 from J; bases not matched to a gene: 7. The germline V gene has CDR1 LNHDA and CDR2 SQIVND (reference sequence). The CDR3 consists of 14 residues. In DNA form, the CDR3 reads TGTGCCAGTAACAGGGGCGATTCGAACTATGGCTACACCTTC. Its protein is CASNRGDSNYGYTF.

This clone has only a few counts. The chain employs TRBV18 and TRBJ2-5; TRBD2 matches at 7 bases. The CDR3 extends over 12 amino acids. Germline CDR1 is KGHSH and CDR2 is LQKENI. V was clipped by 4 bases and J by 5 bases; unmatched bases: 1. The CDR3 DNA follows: TGTGCCAGCTCACAACTAGCGGAGACCCAGTACTTC. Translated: CASSQLAETQYF.

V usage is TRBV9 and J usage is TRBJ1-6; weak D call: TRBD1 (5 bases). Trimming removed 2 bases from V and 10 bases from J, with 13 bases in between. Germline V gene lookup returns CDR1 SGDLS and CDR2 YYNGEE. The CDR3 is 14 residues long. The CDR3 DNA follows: TGTGCCAGCAGCGTGGCAGGGTTTAACTCACCCCTCCACTTT. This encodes CASSVAGFNSPLHF. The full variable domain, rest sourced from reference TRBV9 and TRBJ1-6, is DSGVTQTPKHLITATGQRVTLRCSPRSGDLSVYWYQQSLDQGLQFLIQYYNGEERAKGNILERFSAQQFPDLHSELNLSSLELGDSALYFCASSVAGFNSPLHFGNGTRLTVT.

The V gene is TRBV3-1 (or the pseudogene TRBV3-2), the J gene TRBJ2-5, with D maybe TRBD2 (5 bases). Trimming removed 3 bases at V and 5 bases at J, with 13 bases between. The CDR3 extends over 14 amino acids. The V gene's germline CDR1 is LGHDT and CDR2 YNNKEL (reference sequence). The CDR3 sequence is CASSQRAGGETQYF. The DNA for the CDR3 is TGTGCCAGCAGCCAGAGGGCCGGTGGGGAGACCCAGTACTTC.

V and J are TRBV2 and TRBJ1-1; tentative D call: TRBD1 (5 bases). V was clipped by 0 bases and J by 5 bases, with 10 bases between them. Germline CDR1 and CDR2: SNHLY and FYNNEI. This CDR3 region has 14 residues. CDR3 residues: CASSEALQGTEAFF. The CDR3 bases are TGTGCCAGCAGTGAAGCGCTTCAGGGAACTGAAGCTTTCTTT.